A selection of T cell receptor beta chains follows, all from one sample in a study of blood T cell repertoires in COVID-19. Some clones are missing from TCRdb's copy, which holds only in-frame ones; the method was immunoSEQ multiplex PCR. The sample has about 15,000 clones, approximately 89% seen once. Specimen: peripheral blood. These TCRs come from a man in his 60s with active COVID-19. Both conserved end residues are part of each CDR3. A D gene is named only where the DNA matches it firmly. Only some rows state a clone size, as once, few, many or a class for expanded clones.

15	NA	NA	TRBV10-3	TRBJ1-3	CAIRTVAISGNTIYF	TGTGCCATCAGGACAGTCGCGATATCTGGAAACACCATATATTTT
15	NA	NA	TRBV7-2	TRBJ1-1	CASSLARYRDTEAFF	TGTGCCAGCAGCTTAGCGCGGTATAGAGACACTGAAGCTTTCTTT
14	NA	NA	TRBV19	TRBJ2-7	CASSIAGKRYEQYF	TGTGCCAGTAGTATCGCGGGGAAAAGGTACGAGCAGTACTTC
15	NA	NA	TRBV4-1	TRBJ1-4	CASSQGSRRGEKLFF	TGCGCCAGCAGCCAAGGGAGTAGGCGGGGTGAAAAACTGTTTTTT
15	NA	TRBD1	TRBV5-1	TRBJ1-6	CASSQYRDRDSPLHF	TGCGCCAGCAGCCAATACCGGGACAGGGATTCACCCCTCCACTTT
17	NA	TRBD2	TRBV6-2/TRBV6-3	TRBJ2-5	CASSRLAGGVIHETQYF	TGTGCCAGCAGTCGTCTAGCGGGGGGGGTTATTCACGAGACCCAGTACTTC
19	once	TRBD2	TRBV4-1	TRBJ2-3	CASSQDGTSGVLNTDTQYF	TGCGCCAGCAGCCAAGACGGGACTAGCGGGGTTCTGAACACAGATACGCAGTATTTT
14	NA	NA	TRBV9	TRBJ1-3	CASSATGTGNTIYF	TGTGCCAGCAGCGCCACAGGGACTGGAAACACCATATATTTT
14	NA	TRBD1	TRBV5-4	TRBJ2-7	CASSLGDSTYEQYF	TGTGCCAGCAGCTTGGGGGACAGTACCTACGAGCAGTACTTC
17	NA	NA	TRBV9	TRBJ1-4	CASSVNRDIRSGEKLFF	TGTGCCAGCAGCGTGAACCGGGACATTCGATCTGGTGAAAAACTGTTTTTT
14	NA	TRBD1	TRBV11-2	TRBJ2-7	CASSLVGTGASQYF	TGTGCCAGCAGCTTAGTCGGGACAGGGGCCTCGCAGTACTTC
16	NA	NA	TRBV6-2/TRBV6-3	TRBJ2-1	CASSPSKGGIYNEQFF	TGTGCCAGCAGCCCCTCCAAGGGGGGGATCTACAATGAGCAGTTCTTC
15	NA	TRBD1	TRBV7-9	TRBJ2-2	CATTPGQGNTGELFF	TGTGCCACTACGCCGGGACAGGGTAACACCGGGGAGCTGTTTTTT
13	NA	NA	TRBV3-1/TRBV3-2	TRBJ1-2	CASSQEAGNGYTF	TGTGCCAGCAGCCAAGAGGCAGGGAATGGCTACACCTTC
13	NA	NA	TRBV28	TRBJ1-2	CASRRTGIYGYTF	TGTGCCAGCAGACGCACAGGGATCTATGGCTACACCTTC
13	once	NA	TRBV7-3	TRBJ2-7	CASSSSGGYEQYF	TGTGCCAGCAGCTCCTCCGGAGGCTACGAGCAGTACTTC
13	NA	TRBD1	TRBV2	TRBJ1-2	CASSDRQGAGYTF	TGTGCCAGCAGTGATCGGCAGGGGGCCGGCTACACCTTC
14	NA	NA	TRBV21-1	TRBJ1-2	CASSPWGDDWGYTF	TGTGCCAGCAGCCCGTGGGGCGACGATTGGGGCTACACCTTC
13	NA	NA	TRBV7-3	TRBJ2-3	CASSLSSADTQYF	TGTGCCAGCAGCTTAAGTTCGGCAGATACGCAGTATTTT
15	NA	NA	TRBV6-5	TRBJ1-6	CASSYGGTPYSPLHF	TGTGCCAGCAGTTACGGCGGAACCCCCTATTCACCCCTCCACTTT
16	few	TRBD1	TRBV18	TRBJ1-1	CASSPGQGRGPGEAFF	TGTGCCAGCTCCCCCGGACAGGGGAGAGGGCCCGGGGAAGCTTTCTTT
12	NA	NA	TRBV10-3	TRBJ1-5	CAISPGDQPQHF	TGTGCCATCAGCCCAGGGGATCAGCCCCAGCATTTT
14	once	NA	TRBV6-5	TRBJ2-3	CATILGNTPDTQYF	TGTGCCACTATACTGGGCAACACGCCCGATACGCAGTATTTT
15	NA	NA	TRBV5-1	TRBJ1-4	CASSLAGRTNEKLFF	TGCGCCAGCAGCTTGGCCGGTAGAACTAATGAAAAACTGTTTTTT
16	NA	NA	TRBV15	TRBJ2-6	CATSRSTPPGANVLTF	TGTGCCACCAGCAGAAGTACTCCGCCTGGGGCCAACGTCCTGACTTTC
14	NA	TRBD1	TRBV3-1/TRBV3-2	TRBJ1-2	CASSPRGQGDGYTF	TGTGCCAGCAGCCCCCGAGGACAGGGCGATGGCTACACCTTC
14	NA	TRBD1	TRBV29-1	TRBJ1-2	CSVVPEDRVVGYTF	TGCAGCGTTGTTCCCGAGGACAGGGTAGTTGGCTACACCTTC
16	NA	NA	TRBV4-1	TRBJ2-5	CASSQDGAGQQETQYF	TGCGCCAGCAGCCAAGATGGGGCGGGGCAGCAAGAGACCCAGTACTTC
14	NA	NA	TRBV28	TRBJ2-4	CASSYPGAKNIQYF	TGTGCCAGCAGTTACCCGGGAGCCAAAAACATTCAGTACTTC
14	once	NA	TRBV19	TRBJ2-2	CASSIGGAPGELFF	TGTGCCAGTAGTATAGGAGGTGCACCCGGGGAGCTGTTTTTT
17	NA	NA	TRBV5-6	TRBJ1-2	CASSLYRRGIGPDGYTF	TGTGCCAGCAGCTTGTATCGCAGGGGTATAGGTCCGGATGGCTACACCTTC
18	NA	TRBD1	TRBV15	TRBJ2-3	CATSGGGQGVGSTDTQYF	TGTGCCACCAGCGGTGGAGGACAGGGTGTTGGGTCGACAGATACGCAGTATTTT
15	NA	NA	TRBV5-1	TRBJ1-3	CASSLEEGSGNTIYF	TGCGCCAGCAGCTTGGAGGAGGGATCAGGAAACACCATATATTTT
15	NA	TRBD2	TRBV6-4	TRBJ2-2	CASKVGAGRTGELFF	TGTGCCAGCAAAGTTGGAGCGGGGCGGACCGGGGAGCTGTTTTTT
12	NA	NA	TRBV3-1/TRBV3-2	TRBJ2-3	CASRAGTDTQYF	TGTGCCAGCAGGGCGGGAACAGATACGCAGTATTTT
18	NA	NA	TRBV27	TRBJ1-1	CASSLSPRLRESDTEAFF	TGTGCCAGCAGTTTATCCCCCCGGTTGAGGGAATCAGACACTGAAGCTTTCTTT
19	NA	NA	TRBV19	TRBJ1-5	CASSIDAARGPGVSQPQHF	TGTGCCAGTAGTATAGATGCCGCGCGTGGGCCAGGGGTTAGTCAGCCCCAGCATTTT
13	NA	NA	TRBV5-8	TRBJ1-1	CASSLSTGTEAFF	TGTGCCAGCAGCTTAAGCACGGGAACCGAAGCTTTCTTT
14	NA	NA	TRBV13	TRBJ1-1	CASSVRQLNTEAFF	TGTGCCAGCAGCGTCCGACAGTTGAACACTGAAGCTTTCTTT
14	NA	TRBD1	TRBV5-6	TRBJ2-7	CASRTGGRSYEQYF	TGTGCCAGCAGGACAGGGGGTAGGTCCTACGAGCAGTACTTC
13	NA	NA	TRBV19	TRBJ1-3	CASRHLSGNTIYF	TGTGCCAGTAGACACCTCTCTGGAAACACCATATATTTT
15	NA	TRBD2	TRBV24-1	TRBJ2-1	CATSRTSGAYNEQFF	TGTGCCACCAGTAGGACTAGCGGGGCTTACAATGAGCAGTTCTTC